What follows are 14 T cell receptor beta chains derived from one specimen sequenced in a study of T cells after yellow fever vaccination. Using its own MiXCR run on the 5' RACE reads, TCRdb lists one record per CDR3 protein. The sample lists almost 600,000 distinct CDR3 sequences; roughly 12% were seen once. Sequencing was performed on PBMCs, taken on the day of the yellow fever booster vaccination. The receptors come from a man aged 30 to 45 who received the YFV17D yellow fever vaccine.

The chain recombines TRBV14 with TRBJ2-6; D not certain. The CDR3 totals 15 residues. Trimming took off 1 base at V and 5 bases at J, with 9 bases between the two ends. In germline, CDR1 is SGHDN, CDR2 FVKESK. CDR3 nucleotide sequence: TGTGCCAGCAGCCAAGGAGGTCCTCGGGCCAACGTCCTGACTTTC. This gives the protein CASSQGGPRANVLTF. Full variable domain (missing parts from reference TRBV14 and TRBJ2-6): EAGVTQFPSHSVIEKGQTVTLRCDPISGHDNLYWYRRVMGKEIKFLLHFVKESKQDESGMPNNRFLAERTGGTYSTLKVQPAELEDSGVYFCASSQGGPRANVLTFGAGSRLTVL.

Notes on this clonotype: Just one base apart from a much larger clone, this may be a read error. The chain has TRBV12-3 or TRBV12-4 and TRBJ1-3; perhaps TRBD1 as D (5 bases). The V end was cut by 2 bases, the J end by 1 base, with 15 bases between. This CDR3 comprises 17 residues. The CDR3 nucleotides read TGTGCCAGCAGTTTATGGGGGAGGTTCGGTTCTGGAAACACCATATATTTT. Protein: CASSLWGRFGSGNTIYF.

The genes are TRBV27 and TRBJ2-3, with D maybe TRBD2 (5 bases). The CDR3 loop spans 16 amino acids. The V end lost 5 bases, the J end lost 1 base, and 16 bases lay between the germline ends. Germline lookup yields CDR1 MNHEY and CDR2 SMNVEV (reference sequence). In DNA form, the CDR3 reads TGTGCCAGCAGTGGTATTTTGGACTCCCGCACAGATACGCAGTATTTT. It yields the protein CASSGILDSRTDTQYF.

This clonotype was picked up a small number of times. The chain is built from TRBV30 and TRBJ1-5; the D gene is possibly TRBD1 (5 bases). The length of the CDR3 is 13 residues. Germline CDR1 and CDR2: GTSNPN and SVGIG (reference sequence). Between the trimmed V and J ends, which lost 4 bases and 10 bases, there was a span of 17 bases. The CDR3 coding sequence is TGTGCCTGGACCGAAGGGACCCATGACCCCCAGCATTTT. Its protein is CAWTEGTHDPQHF.

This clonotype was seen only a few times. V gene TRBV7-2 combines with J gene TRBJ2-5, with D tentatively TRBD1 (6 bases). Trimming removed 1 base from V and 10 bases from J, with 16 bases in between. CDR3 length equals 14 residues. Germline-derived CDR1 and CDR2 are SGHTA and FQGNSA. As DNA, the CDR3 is TGTGCCAGCAGCTTAGGACAGGTCACCAGGGGCCAGTACTTC. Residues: CASSLGQVTRGQYF. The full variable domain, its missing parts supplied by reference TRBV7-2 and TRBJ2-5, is GAGVSQSPSNKVTEKGKDVELRCDPISGHTALYWYRQSLGQGLEFLIYFQGNSAPDKSGLPSDRFSAERTGGSVSTLTIQRTQQEDSAVYLCASSLGQVTRGQYFGPGTRLLVL.

The CDR3 bases are TGCAGTGCTAGATCGTCCGTTATTTCCTCCTACGAGCAGTACTTC. Translating gives CSARSSVISSYEQYF. The genes are TRBV20-1 and TRBJ2-7; D call uncertain. The CDR3 length is 15 residues. Germline lookup yields CDR1 DFQATT and CDR2 SNEGSKA (reference sequence). The ends were cut back, 2 bases at V and 0 bases at J, with 14 bases in the middle.

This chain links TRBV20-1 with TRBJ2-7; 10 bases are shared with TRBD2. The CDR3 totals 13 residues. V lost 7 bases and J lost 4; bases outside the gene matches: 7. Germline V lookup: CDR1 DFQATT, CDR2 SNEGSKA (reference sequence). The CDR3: CSGTAGGSYEQYF. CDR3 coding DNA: TGCAGTGGTACAGCGGGAGGGTCGTACGAGCAGTACTTC.

CDR3 sequence reads: CASSPRARIAKNIQYF. CDR3 sequence (DNA): TGCGCCAGCAGCCCCAGGGCCAGGATAGCCAAAAACATTCAGTACTTC. V gene TRBV4-3 combines with J gene TRBJ2-4; weak D call: TRBD1 (5 bases). The CDR3 runs to 16 residues. The V gene's germline CDR1 is LGHNA and CDR2 YSLEER. Between the trimmed V and J ends, which lost 4 bases and 0 bases, there was a span of 13 bases.

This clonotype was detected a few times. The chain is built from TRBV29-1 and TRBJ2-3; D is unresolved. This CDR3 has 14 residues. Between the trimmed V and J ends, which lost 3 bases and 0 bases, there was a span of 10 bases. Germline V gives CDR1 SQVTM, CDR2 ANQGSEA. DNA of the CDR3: TGCAGCGTTGAGCGAGCGCGGAGCACAGATACGCAGTATTTT. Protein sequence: CSVERARSTDTQYF.

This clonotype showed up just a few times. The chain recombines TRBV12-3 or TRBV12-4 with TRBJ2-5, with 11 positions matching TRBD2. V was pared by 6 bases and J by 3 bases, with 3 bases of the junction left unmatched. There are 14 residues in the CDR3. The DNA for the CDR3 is TGTGCCAGCAGAAATAGCGGGAGGGAAGAGACCCAGTACTTC. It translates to CASRNSGREETQYF.

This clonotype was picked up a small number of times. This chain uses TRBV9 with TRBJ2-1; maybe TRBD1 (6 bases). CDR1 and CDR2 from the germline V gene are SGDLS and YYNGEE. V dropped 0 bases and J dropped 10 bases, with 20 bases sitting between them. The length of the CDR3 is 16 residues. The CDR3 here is CASSVGLGAGFDEQFF. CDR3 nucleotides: TGTGCCAGCAGCGTAGGTTTGGGGGCTGGGTTTGACGAGCAGTTCTTC.

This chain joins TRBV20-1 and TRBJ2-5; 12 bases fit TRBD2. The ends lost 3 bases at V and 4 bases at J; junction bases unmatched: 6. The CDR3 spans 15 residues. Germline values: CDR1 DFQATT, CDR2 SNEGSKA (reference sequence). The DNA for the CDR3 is TGCAGTGCTAGTCCTACGGGACTAGCGGGAGAGACCCAGTACTTC. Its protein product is CSASPTGLAGETQYF.

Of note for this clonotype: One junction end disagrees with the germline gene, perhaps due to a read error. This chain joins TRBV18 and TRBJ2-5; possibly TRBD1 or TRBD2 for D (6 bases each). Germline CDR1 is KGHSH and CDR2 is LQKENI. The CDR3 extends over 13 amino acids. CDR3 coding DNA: TGTGCCAGCTCACCTTTAGGACACAGGGAGGCCGCATTC. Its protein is CASSPLGHREAAF.

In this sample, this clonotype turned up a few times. CDR3 loop: CASSLTRGAGGANVLTF. CDR3 nucleotides: TGTGCCAGCAGCTTAACCAGGGGGGCGGGAGGGGCCAACGTCCTGACTTTC. The V gene is TRBV7-2, the J gene TRBJ2-6, with D possibly TRBD1 on 7 matching bases. The CDR3 is made up of 17 amino acids. Trimming removed 2 bases from V and 4 bases from J, with 15 bases in between. Germline V gene data show CDR1 as SGHTA and CDR2 as FQGNSA.